This record concerns one TCR beta chain sequence. What it binds is unknown. The germline V gene has CDR1 LNHDA and CDR2 SQIVND (reference sequence). The CDR3 is made up of 16 amino acids. Unmatched junction bases numbered 4, after V lost 0 bases and J lost 2 bases. These data come from a study of shared clonotypes between healthy human individuals. General study points: Naive subsets generally had larger estimated richness than memory subsets. The sole specimen, blood, was sampled, and tissue repertoires likely differ.

Using immunoSEQ multiplex PCR, the repertoire was profiled, and TCRdb retains in-frame clones only, with some absent. The top ten hold about 0.39% of the sample, which has more than 2,000,000 clones, approximately 95% seen once. This rearrangement joins TRBV19 to TRBJ2-7; TRBD2 aligns across 10 bases. This sequence was found in a man younger than 35 in good health. Some clones in this sample may be carry-over from other donors' samples. What was sequenced was naive CD4+ T cells from PBMCs. Subset defined: CD45RA+ positively selected. CDR3: CASSIDGLAGAYEQYF. CDR3 in DNA: TGTGCCAGTAGTATAGATGGGCTAGCGGGAGCCTACGAGCAGTACTTC.